This T cell receptor (beta chain) is from a study of early T cells in non-severe SARS-CoV-2 infection. Looking at the study overall: Sequencing was performed on bulk RNA from unsorted whole blood, leaving chains unpaired.

Worth noting for this clonotype: The antigen is not known.

CDR3 length: 14 amino acids. In germline, CDR1 is KGHSH, CDR2 LQKENI. Findings and limits, study-wide: In VDJdb matching, anti-spike CD8 responses were favored while private and CD4 specificities went missing.

Individual cDNA molecules carried attached unique molecular identifiers. MiXCR, run by TCRdb on the 5' RACE reads, gives a single entry per CDR3 protein. The sample shows under 95,000 distinct CDR3 sequences, around 14% of them seen only once. V gene TRBV18 combines with J gene TRBJ2-5; tentatively, D is TRBD1 (5 bases). The sample taken for sequencing was whole blood. The sequence was obtained from an adult who was a healthcare worker with PCR-confirmed SARS-CoV-2 infection or an uninfected control (not recorded which). CDR3 bases: TGTGCGACCTCAAGGGGTAGTGCAGAAGAGACCCAGTACTTC. Translation: CATSRGSAEETQYF.